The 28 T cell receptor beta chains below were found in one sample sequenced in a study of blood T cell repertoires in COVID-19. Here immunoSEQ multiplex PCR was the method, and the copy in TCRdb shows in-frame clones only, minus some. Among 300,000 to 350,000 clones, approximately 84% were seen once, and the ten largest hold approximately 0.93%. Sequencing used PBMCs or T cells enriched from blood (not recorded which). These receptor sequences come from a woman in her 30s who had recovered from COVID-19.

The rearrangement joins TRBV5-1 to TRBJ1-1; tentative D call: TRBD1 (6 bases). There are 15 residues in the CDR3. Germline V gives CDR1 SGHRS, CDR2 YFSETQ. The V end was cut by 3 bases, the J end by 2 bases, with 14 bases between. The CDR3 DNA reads TGCGCCAGCAGCTCCGCCGGACAGCTAAACACTGAAGCTTTCTTT. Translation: CASSSAGQLNTEAFF.

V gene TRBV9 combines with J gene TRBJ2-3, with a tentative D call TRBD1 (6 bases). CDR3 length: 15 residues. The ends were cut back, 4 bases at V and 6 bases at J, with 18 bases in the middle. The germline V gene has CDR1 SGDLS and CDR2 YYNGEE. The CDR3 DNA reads TGTGCCAGCAGCCCTTTCTTGGGGGCCGGGGATACGCAGTATTTT. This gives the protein CASSPFLGAGDTQYF.

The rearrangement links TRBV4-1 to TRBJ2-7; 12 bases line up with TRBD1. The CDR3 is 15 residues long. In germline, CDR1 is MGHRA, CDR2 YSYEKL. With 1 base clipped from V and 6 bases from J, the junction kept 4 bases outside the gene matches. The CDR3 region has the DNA TGCGCCAGCAGCCAAGTTGGGACAGGGGGCGGCGAGCAGTACTTC. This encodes CASSQVGTGGGEQYF.

In DNA, the CDR3 is TGCGCCAGCAGCTCTTCCGGGACAGGGAACAATGAGCAGTTCTTC. The encoded protein is CASSSSGTGNNEQFF. V usage is TRBV5-1 and J usage is TRBJ2-1; TRBD1 aligns across 9 bases. This CDR3 region has 15 residues. CDR1 is SGHRS, CDR2 YFSETQ, per germline. V dropped 3 bases and J dropped 5; count of bases not matched to a gene: 6.

The CDR3 is CASSSVPGTAFNQPQHF. CDR3 DNA sequence: TGTGCCAGCAGCTCAGTGCCTGGGACAGCCTTCAATCAGCCCCAGCATTTT. The genes are TRBV5-6 and TRBJ1-5, with 7 bases that match TRBD1. The CDR3 totals 17 residues. The V segment lost 3 bases and the J segment 3 bases; nucleotides outside the gene matches: 12. The V gene's germline CDR1 is SGHDT and CDR2 YYEEEE.

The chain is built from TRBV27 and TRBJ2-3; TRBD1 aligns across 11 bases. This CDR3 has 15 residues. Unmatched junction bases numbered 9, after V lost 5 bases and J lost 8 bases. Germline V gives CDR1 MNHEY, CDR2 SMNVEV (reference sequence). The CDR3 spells CASSPPGQGVATQYF. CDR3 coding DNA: TGTGCCAGCAGTCCACCGGGACAGGGGGTCGCTACGCAGTATTTT.

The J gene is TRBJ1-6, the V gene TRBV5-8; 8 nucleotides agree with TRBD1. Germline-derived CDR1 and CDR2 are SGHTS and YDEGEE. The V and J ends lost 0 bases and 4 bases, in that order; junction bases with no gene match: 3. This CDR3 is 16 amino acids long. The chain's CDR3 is CASSLEGQAYNSPLHF. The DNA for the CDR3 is TGTGCCAGCAGCTTGGAGGGACAGGCATATAATTCACCCCTCCACTTT.

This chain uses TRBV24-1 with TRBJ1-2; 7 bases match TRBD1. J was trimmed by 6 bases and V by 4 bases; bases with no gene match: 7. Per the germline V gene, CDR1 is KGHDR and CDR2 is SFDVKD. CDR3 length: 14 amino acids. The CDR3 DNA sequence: TGTGCCACCAGTGACTCTTCAGGGGGTGATGGCTACACCTTC. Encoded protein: CATSDSSGGDGYTF.

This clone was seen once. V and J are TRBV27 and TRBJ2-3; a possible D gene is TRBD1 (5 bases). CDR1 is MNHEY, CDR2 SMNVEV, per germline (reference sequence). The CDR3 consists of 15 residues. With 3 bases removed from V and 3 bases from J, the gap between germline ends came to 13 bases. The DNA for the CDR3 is TGTGCCAGCAGTTTTGTTAGGGGTACAACAGATACGCAGTATTTT. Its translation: CASSFVRGTTDTQYF.

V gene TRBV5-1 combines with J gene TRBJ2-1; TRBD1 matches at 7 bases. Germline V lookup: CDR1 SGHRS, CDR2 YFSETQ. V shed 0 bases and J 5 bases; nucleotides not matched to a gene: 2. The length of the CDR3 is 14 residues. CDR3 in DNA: TGCGCCAGCAGCTTGGCCGGGACAGACAATGAGCAGTTCTTC. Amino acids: CASSLAGTDNEQFF.

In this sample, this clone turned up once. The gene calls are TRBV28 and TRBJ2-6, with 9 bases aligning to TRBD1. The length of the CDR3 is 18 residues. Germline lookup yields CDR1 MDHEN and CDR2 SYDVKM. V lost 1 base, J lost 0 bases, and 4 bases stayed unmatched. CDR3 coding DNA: TGTGCCAGCAGTTTATCCGGGACAGGGAGCTCTGGGGCCAACGTCCTGACTTTC. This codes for CASSLSGTGSSGANVLTF.

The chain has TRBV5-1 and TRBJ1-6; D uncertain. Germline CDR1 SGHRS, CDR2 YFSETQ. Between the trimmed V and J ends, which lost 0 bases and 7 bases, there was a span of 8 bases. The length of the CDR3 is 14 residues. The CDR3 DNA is TGCGCCAGCAGCTTGGAAAGCATGAATTCACCCCTCCACTTT. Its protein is CASSLESMNSPLHF.

The CDR3 region has the DNA TGTGCCAGCACCCCCACCTCGGGACAGGACAATCAGCCCCAGCATTTT. It translates to CASTPTSGQDNQPQHF. The rearrangement uses TRBV28 and TRBJ1-5, with 8 bases that match TRBD1. The CDR3 spans 16 residues. Germline V gene data show CDR1 as MDHEN and CDR2 as SYDVKM. The trim removed 7 bases at V and 3 bases at J, leaving 11 bases unmatched.

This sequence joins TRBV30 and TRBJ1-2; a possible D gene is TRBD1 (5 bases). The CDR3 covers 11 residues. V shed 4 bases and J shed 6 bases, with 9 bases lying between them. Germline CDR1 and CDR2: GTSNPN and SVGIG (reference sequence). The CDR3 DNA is TGTGCCTGGAAGGGGTTCCATGGCTACACCTTC. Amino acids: CAWKGFHGYTF.

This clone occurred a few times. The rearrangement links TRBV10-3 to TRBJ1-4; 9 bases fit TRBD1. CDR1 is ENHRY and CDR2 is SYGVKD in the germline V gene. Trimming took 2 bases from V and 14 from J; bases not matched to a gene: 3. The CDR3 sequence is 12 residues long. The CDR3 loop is CAISEGGTGLFF. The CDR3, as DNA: TGTGCCATCAGTGAGGGGGGGACAGGGCTGTTTTTT.

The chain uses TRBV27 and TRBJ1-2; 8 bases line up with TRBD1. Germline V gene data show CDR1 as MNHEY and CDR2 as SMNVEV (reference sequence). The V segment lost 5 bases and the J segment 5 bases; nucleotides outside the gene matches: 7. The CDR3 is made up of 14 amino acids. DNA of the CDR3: TGTGCCAGCAGTCTCTCGAGGACAGGGTATGGCTACACCTTC. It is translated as CASSLSRTGYGYTF.

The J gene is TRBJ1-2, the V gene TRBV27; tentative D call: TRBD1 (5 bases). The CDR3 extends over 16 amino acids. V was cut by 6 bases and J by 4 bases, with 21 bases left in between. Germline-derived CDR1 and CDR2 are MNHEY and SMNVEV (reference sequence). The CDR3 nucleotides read TGTGCCAGCAGCCGGAAGAGCGGGGACTTTCGCTATGGCTACACCTTC. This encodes CASSRKSGDFRYGYTF.

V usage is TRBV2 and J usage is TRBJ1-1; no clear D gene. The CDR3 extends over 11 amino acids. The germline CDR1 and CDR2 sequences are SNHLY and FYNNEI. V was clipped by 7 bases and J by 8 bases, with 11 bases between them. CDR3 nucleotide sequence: TGTGCCAGCAAAGGAGGGCAGGAAGCTTTCTTT. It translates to CASKGGQEAFF.

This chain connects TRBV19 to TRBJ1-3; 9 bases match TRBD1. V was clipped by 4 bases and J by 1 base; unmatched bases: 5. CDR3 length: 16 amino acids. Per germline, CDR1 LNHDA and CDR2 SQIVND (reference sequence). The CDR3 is CASSKVQGASGNTIYF. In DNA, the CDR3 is TGTGCCAGTAGTAAAGTACAGGGGGCATCTGGAAACACCATATATTTT.

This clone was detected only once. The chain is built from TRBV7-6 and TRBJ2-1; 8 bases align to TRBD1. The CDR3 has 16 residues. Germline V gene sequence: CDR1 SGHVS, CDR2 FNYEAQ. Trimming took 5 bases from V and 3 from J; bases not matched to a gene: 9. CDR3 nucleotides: TGTGCCAGCAGCCAGGGGACGGGACAGGTCTACAATGAGCAGTTCTTC. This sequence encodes CASSQGTGQVYNEQFF.

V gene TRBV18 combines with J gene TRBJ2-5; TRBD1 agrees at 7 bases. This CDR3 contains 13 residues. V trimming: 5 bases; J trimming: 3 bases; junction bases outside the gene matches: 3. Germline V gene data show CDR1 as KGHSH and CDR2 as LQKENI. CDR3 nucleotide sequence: TGTGCCAGCTCAGTCACAGGGGAAGAGACCCAGTACTTC. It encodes CASSVTGEETQYF.

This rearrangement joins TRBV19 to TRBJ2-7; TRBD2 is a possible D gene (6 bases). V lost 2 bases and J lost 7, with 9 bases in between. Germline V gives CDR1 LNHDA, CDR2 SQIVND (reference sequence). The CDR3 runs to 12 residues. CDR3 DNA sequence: TGTGCCAGTAGTATATGGGGAGGTGAGCAGTACTTC. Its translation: CASSIWGGEQYF.

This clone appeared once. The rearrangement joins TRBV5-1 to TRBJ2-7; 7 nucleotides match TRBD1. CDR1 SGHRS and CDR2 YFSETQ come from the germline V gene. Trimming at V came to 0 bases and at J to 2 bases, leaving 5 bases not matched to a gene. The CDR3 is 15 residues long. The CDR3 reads CASSLAFTGAYEQYF. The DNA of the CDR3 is TGCGCCAGCAGCTTGGCCTTTACAGGGGCCTACGAGCAGTACTTC.

CDR3 sequence (DNA): TGCGCCAGCAGCTTAGACAGGGGAAGCAATCAGCCCCAGCATTTT. Its translation: CASSLDRGSNQPQHF. The chain recombines TRBV5-1 with TRBJ1-5; 8 nucleotides match TRBD1. Germline values: CDR1 SGHRS, CDR2 YFSETQ. This CDR3 is 15 amino acids long. V shed 2 bases and J 1 base; nucleotides not matched to a gene: 2.

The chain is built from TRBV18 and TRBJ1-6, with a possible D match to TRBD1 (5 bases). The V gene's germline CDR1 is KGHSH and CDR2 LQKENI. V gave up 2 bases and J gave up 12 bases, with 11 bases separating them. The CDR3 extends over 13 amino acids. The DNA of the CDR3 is TGTGCCAGCTCACCATCAGACAGCCGACCCCTCCACTTT. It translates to CASSPSDSRPLHF.

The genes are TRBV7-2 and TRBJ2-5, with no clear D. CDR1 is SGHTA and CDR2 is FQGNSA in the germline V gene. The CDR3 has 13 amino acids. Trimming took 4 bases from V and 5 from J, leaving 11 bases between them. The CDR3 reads CASSSSFGETQYF. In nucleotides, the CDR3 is TGTGCCAGCAGCTCCAGCTTCGGGGAGACCCAGTACTTC.

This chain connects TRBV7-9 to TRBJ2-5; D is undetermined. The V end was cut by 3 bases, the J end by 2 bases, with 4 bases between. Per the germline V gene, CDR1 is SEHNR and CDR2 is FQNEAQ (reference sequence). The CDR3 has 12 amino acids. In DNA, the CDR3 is TGTGCCAGCAGCTTCTATCAAGAGACCCAGTACTTC. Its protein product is CASSFYQETQYF.

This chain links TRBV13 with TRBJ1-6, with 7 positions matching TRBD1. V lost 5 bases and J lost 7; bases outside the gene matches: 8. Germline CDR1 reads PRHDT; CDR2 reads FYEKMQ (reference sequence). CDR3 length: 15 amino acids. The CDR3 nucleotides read TGTGCCAGCAGCGACGACAGGGTAGGGAATTCACCCCTCCACTTT. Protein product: CASSDDRVGNSPLHF.